This T cell receptor beta chain was identified in a study of response to subunit inactivated influenza vaccine. In TCRdb, the RT-PCR reads were re-called with MiXCR into one record per CDR3 protein. The table includes about 480,000 distinct CDR3 sequences, about 25% detected once. Findings of the study overall: Each seasonal flu vaccination may recruit only limited new T cells, authors suggested.

This clonotype came up a few times. Its specificity is not known. V lost 3 bases, J lost 5 bases, and 16 bases lay in between. CDR3 length: 15 amino acids. The germline gives CDR1 MGHDK, CDR2 SYGVNS. V gene TRBV25-1 combines with J gene TRBJ2-5, with D possibly matching TRBD1 (7 bases). This material consisted of CD4+ T cells sorted from PBMCs, taken 5 days after vaccination. This receptor was taken from a man aged 50 to 60 who received an inactivated influenza vaccine. CDR3 loop: CASSEHEGAGETQYF. In DNA form, the CDR3 reads TGTGCCAGCAGTGAGCATGAGGGGGCGGGGGAGACCCAGTACTTC. Combining the CDR3 with reference TRBV25-1 and TRBJ2-5 gives the whole variable domain EADIYQTPRYLVIGTGKKITLECSQTMGHDKMYWYQQDPGMELHLIHYSYGVNSTEKGDLSSESTVSRIRTEHFPLTLESARPSHTSQYLCASSEHEGAGETQYFGPGTRLLVL.